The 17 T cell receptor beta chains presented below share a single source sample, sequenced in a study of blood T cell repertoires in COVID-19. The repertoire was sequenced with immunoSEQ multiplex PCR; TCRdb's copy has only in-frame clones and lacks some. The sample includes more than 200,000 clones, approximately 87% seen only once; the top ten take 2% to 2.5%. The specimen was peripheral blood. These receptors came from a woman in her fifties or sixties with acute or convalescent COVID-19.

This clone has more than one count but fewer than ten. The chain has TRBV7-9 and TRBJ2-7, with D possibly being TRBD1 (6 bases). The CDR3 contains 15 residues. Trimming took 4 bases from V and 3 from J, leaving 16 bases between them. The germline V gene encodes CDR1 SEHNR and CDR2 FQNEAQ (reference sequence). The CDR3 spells CASSSVVLDSYEQYF. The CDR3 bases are TGTGCCAGCAGCTCAGTCGTCCTGGACAGCTACGAGCAGTACTTC.

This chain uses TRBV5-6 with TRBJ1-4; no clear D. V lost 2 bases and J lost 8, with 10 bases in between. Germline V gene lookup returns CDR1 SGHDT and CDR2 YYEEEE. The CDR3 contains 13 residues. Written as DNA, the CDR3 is TGTGCCAGCAGCTTTCGGGGTGGGGAAAAACTGTTTTTT. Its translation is CASSFRGGEKLFF.

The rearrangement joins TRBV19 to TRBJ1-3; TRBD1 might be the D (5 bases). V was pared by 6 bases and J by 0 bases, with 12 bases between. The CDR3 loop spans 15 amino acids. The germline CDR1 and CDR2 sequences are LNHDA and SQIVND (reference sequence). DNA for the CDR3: TGTGCCAGTAGCCCAGGGTTGATCTCTGGAAACACCATATATTTT. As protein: CASSPGLISGNTIYF.

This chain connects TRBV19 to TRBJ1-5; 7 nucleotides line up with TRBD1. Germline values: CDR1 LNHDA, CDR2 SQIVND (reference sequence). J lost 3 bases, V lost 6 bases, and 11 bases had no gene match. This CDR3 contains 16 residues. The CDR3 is CASRLGRDRLNQPQHF. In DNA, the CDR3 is TGTGCCAGTAGGCTTGGTCGGGACAGACTCAATCAGCCCCAGCATTTT.

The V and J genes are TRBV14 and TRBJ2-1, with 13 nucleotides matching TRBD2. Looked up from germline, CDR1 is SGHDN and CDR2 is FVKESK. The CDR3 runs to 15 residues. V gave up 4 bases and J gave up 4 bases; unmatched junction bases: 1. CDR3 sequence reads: CASSPTSGGYNEQFF. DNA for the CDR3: TGTGCCAGCAGCCCGACTAGCGGGGGGTACAATGAGCAGTTCTTC.

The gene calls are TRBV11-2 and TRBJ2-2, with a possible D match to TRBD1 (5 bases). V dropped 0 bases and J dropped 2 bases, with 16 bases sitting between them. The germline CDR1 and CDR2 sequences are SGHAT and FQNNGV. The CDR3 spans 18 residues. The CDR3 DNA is TGTGCCAGCAGCTTAGATGGGTGGCCCGACAGAAACACCGGGGAGCTGTTTTTT. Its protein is CASSLDGWPDRNTGELFF.

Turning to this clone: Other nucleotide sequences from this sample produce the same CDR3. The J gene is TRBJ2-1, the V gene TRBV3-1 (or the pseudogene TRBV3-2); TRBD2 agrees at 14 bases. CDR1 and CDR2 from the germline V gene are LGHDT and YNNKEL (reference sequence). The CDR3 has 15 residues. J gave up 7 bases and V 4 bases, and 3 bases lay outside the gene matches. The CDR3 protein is CASSPGLAGVNEQFF. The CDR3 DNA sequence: TGTGCCAGCAGCCCGGGACTAGCGGGGGTGAATGAGCAGTTCTTC.

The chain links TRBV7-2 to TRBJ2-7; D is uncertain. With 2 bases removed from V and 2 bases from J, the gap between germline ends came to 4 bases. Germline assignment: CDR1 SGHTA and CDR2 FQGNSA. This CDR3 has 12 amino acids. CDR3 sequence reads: CASSLQAYEQYF. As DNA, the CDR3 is TGTGCCAGCAGCTTACAGGCCTACGAGCAGTACTTC.

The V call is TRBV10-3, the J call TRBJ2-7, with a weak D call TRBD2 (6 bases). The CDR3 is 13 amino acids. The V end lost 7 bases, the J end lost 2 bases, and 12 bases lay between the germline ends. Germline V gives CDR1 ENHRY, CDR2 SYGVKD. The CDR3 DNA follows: TGTGCCATCACCCCTGGGACTGCCTACGAGCAGTACTTC. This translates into CAITPGTAYEQYF.

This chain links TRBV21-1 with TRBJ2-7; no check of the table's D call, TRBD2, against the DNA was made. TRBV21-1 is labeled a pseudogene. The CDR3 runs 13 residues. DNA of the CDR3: TGTGCCAGCAGCATCATCCGGGCCTACGAGCAGTACTTC. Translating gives CASSIIRAYEQYF.

The CDR3 here is CSVVVGAGDYGYTF. The CDR3 region has the DNA TGCAGCGTTGTGGTTGGGGCAGGGGATTATGGCTACACCTTC. The gene calls are TRBV29-1 and TRBJ1-2; a weak D match, TRBD1 (6 bases). The CDR3 runs to 14 residues. The V end was cut by 4 bases, the J end by 5 bases, with 17 bases between. CDR1 SQVTM and CDR2 ANQGSEA come from the germline V gene.

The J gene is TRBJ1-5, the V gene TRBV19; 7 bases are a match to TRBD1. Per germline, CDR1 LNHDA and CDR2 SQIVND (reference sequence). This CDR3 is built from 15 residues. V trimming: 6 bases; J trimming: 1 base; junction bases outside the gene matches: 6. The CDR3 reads CASSAQTGSNQPQHF. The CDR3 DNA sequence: TGTGCCAGTAGCGCCCAGACAGGGAGCAATCAGCCCCAGCATTTT.

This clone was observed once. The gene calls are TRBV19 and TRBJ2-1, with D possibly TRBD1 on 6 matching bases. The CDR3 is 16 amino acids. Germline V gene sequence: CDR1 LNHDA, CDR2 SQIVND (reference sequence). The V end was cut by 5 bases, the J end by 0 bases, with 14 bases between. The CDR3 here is CASSALGGGSYNEQFF. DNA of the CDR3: TGTGCCAGTAGTGCTCTAGGGGGTGGCTCCTACAATGAGCAGTTCTTC. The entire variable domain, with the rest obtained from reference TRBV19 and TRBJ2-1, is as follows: DGGITQSPKYLFRKEGQNVTLSCEQNLNHDAMYWYRQDPGQGLRLIYYSQIVNDFQKGDIAEGYSVSREKKESFPLTVTSAQKNPTAFYLCASSALGGGSYNEQFFGPGTRLTVL.

The CDR3 nucleotides are TGCGCCAGCAGCCCGAACACAGGGGTAGAGACCCAGTACTTC. This codes for CASSPNTGVETQYF. This sequence joins TRBV5-1 and TRBJ2-5; 7 bases are shared with TRBD1. Germline CDR1 SGHRS, CDR2 YFSETQ. The junction had 7 bases not matched to a gene; V was cut back by 4 bases and J by 4 bases. The CDR3 is 14 amino acids.

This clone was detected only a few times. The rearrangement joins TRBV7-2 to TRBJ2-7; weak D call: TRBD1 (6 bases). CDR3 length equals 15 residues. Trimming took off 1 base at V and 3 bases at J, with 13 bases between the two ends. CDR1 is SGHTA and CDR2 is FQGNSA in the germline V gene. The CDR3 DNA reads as TGTGCCAGCAGCTTAGGGACAGAGTCGTTCTACGAGCAGTACTTC. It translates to CASSLGTESFYEQYF.

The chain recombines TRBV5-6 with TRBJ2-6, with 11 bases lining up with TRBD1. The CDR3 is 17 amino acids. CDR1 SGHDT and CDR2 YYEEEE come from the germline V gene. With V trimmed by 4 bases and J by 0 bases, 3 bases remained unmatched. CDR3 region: CASSLGQGASGANVLTF. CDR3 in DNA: TGTGCCAGCAGCCTTGGACAGGGGGCCTCTGGGGCCAACGTCCTGACTTTC.

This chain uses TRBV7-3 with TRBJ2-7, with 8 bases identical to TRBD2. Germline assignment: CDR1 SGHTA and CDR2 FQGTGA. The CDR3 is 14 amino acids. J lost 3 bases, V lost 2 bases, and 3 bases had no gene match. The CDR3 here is CASSLGAGDYEQYF. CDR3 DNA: TGTGCCAGCAGCTTAGGAGCGGGGGACTACGAGCAGTACTTC.